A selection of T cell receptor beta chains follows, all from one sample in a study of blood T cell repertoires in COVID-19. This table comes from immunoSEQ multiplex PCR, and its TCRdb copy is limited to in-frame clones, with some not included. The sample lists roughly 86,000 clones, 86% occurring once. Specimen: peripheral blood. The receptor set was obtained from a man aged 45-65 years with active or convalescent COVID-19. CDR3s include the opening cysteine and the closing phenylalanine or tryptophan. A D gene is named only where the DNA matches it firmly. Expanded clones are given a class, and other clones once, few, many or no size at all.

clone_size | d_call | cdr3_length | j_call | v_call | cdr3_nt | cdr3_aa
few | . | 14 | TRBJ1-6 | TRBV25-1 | TGTGCCAGCGCCAGGGTCTCCTATAATTCACCCCTCCACTTT | CASARVSYNSPLHF
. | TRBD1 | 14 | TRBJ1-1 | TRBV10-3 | TGTGCCATCAGCCGACAGGGAGCAAACACTGAAGCTTTCTTT | CAISRQGANTEAFF
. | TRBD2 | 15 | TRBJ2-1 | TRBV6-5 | TGTGCCAGCAGGAAGACTAGCGGCTCCTACAATGAGCAGTTCTTC | CASRKTSGSYNEQFF
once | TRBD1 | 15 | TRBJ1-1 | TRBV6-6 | TGTGCCAGCAGTAACACCGGGACAGGGACCACTGAAGCTTTCTTT | CASSNTGTGTTEAFF
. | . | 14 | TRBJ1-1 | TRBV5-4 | TGTGCCAGCAGCTTGGCAGGGAAGAACACTGAAGCTTTCTTT | CASSLAGKNTEAFF
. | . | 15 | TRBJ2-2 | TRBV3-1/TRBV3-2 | TGTGCCAGCAGCCAAGTCGCAGCGAACACCGGGGAGCTGTTTTTT | CASSQVAANTGELFF
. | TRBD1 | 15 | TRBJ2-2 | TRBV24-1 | TGTGCCACCAGTGATCCCGGGACAGTCACCGGGGAGCTGTTTTTT | CATSDPGTVTGELFF
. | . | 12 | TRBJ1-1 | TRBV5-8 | TGTGCCAGCAGCTTGCCTAGGACTGAAGCTTTCTTT | CASSLPRTEAFF
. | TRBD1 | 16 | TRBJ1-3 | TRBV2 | TGTGCCAGCACTCCCGGGACAGGGGCCTTTGGCAACACCATATATTTT | CASTPGTGAFGNTIYF
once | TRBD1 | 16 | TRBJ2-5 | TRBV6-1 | TGTGCCAGCAGTGAGCGGGGACAGGGCGGTGGGGGGACCCAGTACTTC | CASSERGQGGGGTQYF
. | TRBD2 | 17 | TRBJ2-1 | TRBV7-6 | TGTGCCAGCAGCTCCCTTTACCTAGCGGGGGGAAACAATGAGCAGTTCTTC | CASSSLYLAGGNNEQFF
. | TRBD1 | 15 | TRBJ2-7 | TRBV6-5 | TGTGCCAGCACCCGGGACAGGGGCGATTGGTACGAGCAGTACTTC | CASTRDRGDWYEQYF
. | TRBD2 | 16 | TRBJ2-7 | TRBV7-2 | TGTGCCAGCAGCTTAATAGCGGGGGGGCCTACCGCCGAGCAGTACTTC | CASSLIAGGPTAEQYF
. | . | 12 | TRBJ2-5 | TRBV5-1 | TGCGCCAGCAGCTTGGTTGGCGAGACCCAGTACTTC | CASSLVGETQYF
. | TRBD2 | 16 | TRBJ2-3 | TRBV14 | TGTGCCAGCAGCCAAGGACTAGCGGGGGCCTTCGATACGCAGTATTTT | CASSQGLAGAFDTQYF
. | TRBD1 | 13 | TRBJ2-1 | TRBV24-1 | TGTGCCACCAGTGATTTTACAGGGGATGAGCAGTTCTTC | CATSDFTGDEQFF
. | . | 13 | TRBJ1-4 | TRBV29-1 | TGCAGCGTTGGGGGGACACCTAATGAAAAACTGTTTTTT | CSVGGTPNEKLFF
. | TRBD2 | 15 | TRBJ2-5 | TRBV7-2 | TGTGCCAGCAGCCCTTACCGGGGGGGCCCAGAGACCCAGTACTTC | CASSPYRGGPETQYF
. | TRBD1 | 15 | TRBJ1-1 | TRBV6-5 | TGTGCCAGCAGTCCTCAACAGGGGGCTCGGGCTGAAGCTTTCTTT | CASSPQQGARAEAFF
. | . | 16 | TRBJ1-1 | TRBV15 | TGTGCCACCAGCAGAGGCAGGGCTCCGAAAAACACTGAAGCTTTCTTT | CATSRGRAPKNTEAFF
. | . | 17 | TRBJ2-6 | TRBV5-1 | TGCGCCAGCAGCTTGGCGGTGCGAGCCGCCGGGGCCAACGTCCTGACTTTC | CASSLAVRAAGANVLTF
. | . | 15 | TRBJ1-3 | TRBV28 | TGTGCCAGCAGACTCCCAAGTCCCTCTGGAAACACCATATATTTT | CASRLPSPSGNTIYF